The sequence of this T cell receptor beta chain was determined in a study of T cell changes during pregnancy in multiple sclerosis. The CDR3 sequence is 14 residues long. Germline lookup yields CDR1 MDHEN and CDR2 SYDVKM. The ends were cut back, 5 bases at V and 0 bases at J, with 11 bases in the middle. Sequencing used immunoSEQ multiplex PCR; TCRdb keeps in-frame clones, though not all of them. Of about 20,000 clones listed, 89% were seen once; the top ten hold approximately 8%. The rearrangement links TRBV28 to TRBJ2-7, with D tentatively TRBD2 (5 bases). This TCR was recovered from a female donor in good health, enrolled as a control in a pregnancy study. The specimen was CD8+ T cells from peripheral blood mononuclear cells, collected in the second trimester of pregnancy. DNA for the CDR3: TGTGCCAGCAGTCTTGCGGGTCTCTCCTACGAGCAGTACTTC. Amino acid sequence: CASSLAGLSYEQYF.